A single T cell receptor (beta chain) is shown here with its context. The method was immunoSEQ multiplex PCR; TCRdb's version includes in-frame clones alone and lacks a portion of them. The profile shows some 290,000 clones, roughly 91% of them singletons. The data originate from a study of blood T cell repertoires in COVID-19. CDR1 is MNHEY and CDR2 is SVGEGT in the germline V gene. The CDR3 runs to 14 residues. V shed 2 bases, J shed 4 bases, and the junction held 1 base outside the gene matches. J is TRBJ2-3 and V is TRBV6-2 or TRBV6-3; TRBD2 aligns across 9 bases. Sequenced input: peripheral blood. This receptor was obtained from a young woman with COVID-19, enrolled during active disease. The CDR3 DNA is TGTGCCAGCAGTTACGGCGGGGGGGCAGATACGCAGTATTTT. Translation gives CASSYGGGADTQYF.